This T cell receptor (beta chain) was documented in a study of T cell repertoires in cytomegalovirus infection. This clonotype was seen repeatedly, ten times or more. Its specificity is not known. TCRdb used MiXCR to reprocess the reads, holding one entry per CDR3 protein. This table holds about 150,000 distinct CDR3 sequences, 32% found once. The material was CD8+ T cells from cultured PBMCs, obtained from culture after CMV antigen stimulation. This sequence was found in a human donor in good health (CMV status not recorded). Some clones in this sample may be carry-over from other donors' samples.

The DNA for the CDR3 is TGTGCCACCTCCCCGGAGGGCGGGGGCTACGAGCAGTACTTC. Translated: CATSPEGGGYEQYF. This chain uses TRBV2 with TRBJ2-7; 7 nucleotides line up with TRBD2. V lost 10 bases to trimming and J lost 3 bases; unmatched junction nucleotides: 12. The CDR3 spans 14 residues. Germline-derived CDR1 and CDR2 are SNHLY and FYNNEI.